The 15 T cell receptor beta chains reported below all come from one sample, sequenced in a study of radiation and T cells in renal cell carcinoma. Libraries were prepared by immunoSEQ multiplex PCR; TCRdb keeps only in-frame clonotypes and omits some of them. Of some 22,000 clones listed, around 80% were seen once; the top ten hold 35% to 45%. Indicated time point: baseline pretreatment blood. Documented treatment: 15 Gy SBRT to primary tumor, nephrectomy 4 weeks later. The starting material was blood, obtained from a patient whose treatment included radiotherapy and nephrectomy. The origin of the receptors is a man in his sixties with renal cell carcinoma.

This clone was counted many times. The chain is built from TRBV10-3 and TRBJ2-2; unclear D gene. The germline V and J ends were trimmed by 5 bases and 2 bases, with 15 bases remaining between them. The germline CDR1 and CDR2 sequences are ENHRY and SYGVKD. This CDR3 contains 16 residues. CDR3 coding DNA: TGTGCCATCAGTCCGTTGGCCCAGAGAAACACCGGGGAGCTGTTTTTT. Protein product: CAISPLAQRNTGELFF.

V usage is TRBV7-9 and J usage is TRBJ2-2, with TRBD1 as a possible D gene (6 bases). The V gene's germline CDR1 is SEHNR and CDR2 FQNEAQ (reference sequence). The CDR3 extends over 15 amino acids. V was clipped by 3 bases and J by 4 bases, with 12 bases between them. CDR3 DNA sequence: TGTGCCAGCAGCTTTGGGGGCGCGGGCACCGGGGAGCTGTTTTTT. It yields the protein CASSFGGAGTGELFF.

There are a few counts of this clone. The chain links TRBV2 to TRBJ1-5, with unresolved D. The CDR3 has 13 residues. The germline V gene has CDR1 SNHLY and CDR2 FYNNEI. The V end lost 7 bases, the J end lost 2 bases, and 9 bases lay between the germline ends. This chain's CDR3 is CASNVRGNQPQHF. The CDR3 coding sequence is TGTGCCAGCAACGTAAGGGGCAATCAGCCCCAGCATTTT.

For this clone: A read error may produce the germline difference seen at one junction end. The gene calls are TRBV27 and TRBJ2-7; 7 nucleotides line up with TRBD1. Per germline, CDR1 MNHEY and CDR2 SMNVEV (reference sequence). The CDR3 is 14 residues long. Here the CDR3 DNA reads TGTGCCAGCGGTTTAACCGGGACAGCCTACGAGCAGTACTTC. This gives the protein CASGLTGTAYEQYF.

The V call is TRBV6-5, the J call TRBJ1-4, with 7 bases that match TRBD1. J gave up 8 bases and V 6 bases, and 9 bases lay outside the gene matches. The CDR3 length is 14 residues. CDR1 MNHEY and CDR2 SVGAGI come from the germline V gene. DNA of the CDR3: TGTGCCAGCAGACCGACAGGGTTACGAGAAAAACTGTTTTTT. It is translated as CASRPTGLREKLFF.

This sequence joins TRBV30 and TRBJ2-7, with TRBD1 matching over 8 bases. The CDR3 consists of 13 residues. Germline CDR1 and CDR2: GTSNPN and SVGIG (reference sequence). V lost 6 bases and J lost 3; bases outside the gene matches: 7. The CDR3 loop is CACLDRGSYEQYF. CDR3 DNA sequence: TGTGCCTGCTTAGACAGGGGCAGCTACGAGCAGTACTTC.

CDR3 nucleotide sequence: TGTGCCAGCAGTTTATCTATTCCAGCGGGAGGGTACATGTCCTACGAGCAGTACTTC. Its translation is CASSLSIPAGGYMSYEQYF. The V gene is TRBV27, the J gene TRBJ2-7, with 10 bases that match TRBD2. V lost 0 bases, J lost 1 base, and 12 bases stayed unmatched. The CDR3 length is 19 residues. Germline V gene lookup returns CDR1 MNHEY and CDR2 SMNVEV (reference sequence).

The genes are TRBV4-3 and TRBJ2-2; D is possibly TRBD2 (6 bases). Trimming removed 4 bases from V and 6 bases from J, with 12 bases in between. The CDR3 spans 14 residues. Germline CDR1 is LGHNA and CDR2 is YSLEER. The CDR3 loop reads CASSPRLDPGELFF. CDR3 in DNA: TGCGCCAGCAGCCCGAGACTAGACCCCGGGGAGCTGTTTTTT.

The J gene is TRBJ2-4, the V gene TRBV2; no clear D. Trimming stripped 6 bases from V and 6 bases from J, with 9 bases between. The germline gives CDR1 SNHLY, CDR2 FYNNEI. CDR3 size: 12 residues. DNA of the CDR3: TGTGCCAGCAGGACGGACCTAAACATTCAGTACTTC. Encoded protein: CASRTDLNIQYF.

The rearrangement links TRBV27 to TRBJ1-2; D uncertain. CDR1 is MNHEY, CDR2 SMNVEV, per germline (reference sequence). V lost 4 bases and J 0 bases, leaving 12 bases between the germline ends. CDR3 length: 15 amino acids. The CDR3 DNA sequence: TGTGCCAGCAGTTCCCCAACGGAAGCTAACTATGGCTACACCTTC. Protein product: CASSSPTEANYGYTF.

V gene TRBV27 combines with J gene TRBJ2-2; D is perhaps TRBD2 (5 bases). CDR3 length: 12 amino acids. With 6 bases removed from V and 11 bases from J, the gap between germline ends came to 13 bases. The germline CDR1 and CDR2 sequences are MNHEY and SMNVEV (reference sequence). The CDR3 spells CASSFLRGELFF. DNA of the CDR3: TGTGCCAGCAGCTTCCTACGGGGAGAGCTGTTTTTT.

By share of the sample, this clone is large (0.1 to 1%). The rearrangement joins TRBV5-4 to TRBJ1-5, with 7 bases identical to TRBD1. The length of the CDR3 is 15 residues. Germline assignment: CDR1 SGHNT and CDR2 YYREEE (reference sequence). The J segment lost 5 bases and the V segment lost 3 bases, leaving 8 bases of the junction unmatched. CDR3 bases: TGTGCCAGCAGCTCCGGACAGGCCGGCGATCAGCCCCAGCATTTT. It specifies CASSSGQAGDQPQHF.

This chain links TRBV7-6 with TRBJ2-1, with 7 bases that match TRBD2. The CDR3 length is 15 residues. Germline V gene lookup returns CDR1 SGHVS and CDR2 FNYEAQ. Unmatched junction bases numbered 11, after V lost 4 bases and J lost 8 bases. CDR3 protein: CASSSPRGSSDEQFF. The CDR3 region has the DNA TGTGCCAGCAGCTCCCCCCGCGGGAGCAGCGATGAGCAGTTCTTC. Together with reference TRBV7-6 and TRBJ2-1, the CDR3 gives the full variable domain: GAGVSQSPRYKVTKRGQDVALRCDPISGHVSLYWYRQALGQGPEFLTYFNYEAQQDKSGLPNDRFSAERPEGSISTLTIQRTEQRDSAMYRCASSSPRGSSDEQFFGPGTRLTVL.

The CDR3 coding sequence is TGTGCCACCAGCAGAGAAACAGGGGGAGAAACGCAGTATTTT. It encodes CATSRETGGETQYF. The V gene is TRBV15, the J gene TRBJ2-3, with 8 nucleotides matching TRBD1. The CDR3 length is 14 residues. Germline V gives CDR1 LNHNV, CDR2 YYDKDF (reference sequence). V was clipped by 0 bases and J by 9 bases; unmatched bases: 5.

This clone is labeled medium-sized. The chain uses TRBV6-1 and TRBJ2-1; 8 bases fit TRBD2. The germline V gene encodes CDR1 MNHNS and CDR2 SASEGT. With 3 bases clipped from V and 7 bases from J, the junction kept 5 bases outside the gene matches. The CDR3 contains 14 residues. The CDR3 DNA is TGTGCCAGCAGTGATCAGAGCGGGGGTAATGAGCAGTTCTTC. It specifies CASSDQSGGNEQFF.